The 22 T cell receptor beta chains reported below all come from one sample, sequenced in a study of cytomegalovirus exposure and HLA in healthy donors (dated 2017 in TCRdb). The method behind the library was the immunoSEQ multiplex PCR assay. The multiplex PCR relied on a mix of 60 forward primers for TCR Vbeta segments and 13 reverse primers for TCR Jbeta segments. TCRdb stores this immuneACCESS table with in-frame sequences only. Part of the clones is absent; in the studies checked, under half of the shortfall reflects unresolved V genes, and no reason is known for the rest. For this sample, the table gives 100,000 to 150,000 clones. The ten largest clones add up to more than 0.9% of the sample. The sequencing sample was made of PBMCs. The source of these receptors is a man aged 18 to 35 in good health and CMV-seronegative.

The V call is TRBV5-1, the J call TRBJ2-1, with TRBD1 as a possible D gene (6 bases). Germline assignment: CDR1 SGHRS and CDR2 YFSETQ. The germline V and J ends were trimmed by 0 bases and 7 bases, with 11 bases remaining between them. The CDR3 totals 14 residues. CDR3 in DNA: TGCGCCAGCAGCTTGGGGCAGGGGCGAAATGAGCAGTTCTTC. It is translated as CASSLGQGRNEQFF.

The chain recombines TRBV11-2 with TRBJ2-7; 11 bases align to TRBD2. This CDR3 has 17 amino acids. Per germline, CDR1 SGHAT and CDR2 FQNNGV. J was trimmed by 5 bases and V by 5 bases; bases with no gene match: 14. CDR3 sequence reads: CASSPGQLAGVPHEQYF. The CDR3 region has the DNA TGTGCCAGCAGCCCCGGTCAACTAGCGGGAGTTCCCCACGAGCAGTACTTC.

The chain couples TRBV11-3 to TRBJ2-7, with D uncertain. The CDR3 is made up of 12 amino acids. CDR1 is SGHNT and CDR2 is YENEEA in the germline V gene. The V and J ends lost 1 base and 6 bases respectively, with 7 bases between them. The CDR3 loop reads CASSLVYGEQYF. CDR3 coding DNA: TGTGCCAGCAGCTTAGTATACGGCGAGCAGTACTTC.

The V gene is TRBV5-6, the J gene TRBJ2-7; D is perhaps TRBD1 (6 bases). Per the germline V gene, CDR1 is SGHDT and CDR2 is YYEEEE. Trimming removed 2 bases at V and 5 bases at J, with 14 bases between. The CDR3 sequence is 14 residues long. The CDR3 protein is CASSFSLNRDEQYF. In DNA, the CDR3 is TGTGCCAGCAGCTTCTCCCTTAACAGGGACGAGCAGTACTTC.

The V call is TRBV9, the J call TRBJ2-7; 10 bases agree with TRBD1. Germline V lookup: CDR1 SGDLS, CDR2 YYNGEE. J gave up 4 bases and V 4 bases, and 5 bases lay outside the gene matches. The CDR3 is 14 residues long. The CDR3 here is CASSKGTGAYEQYF. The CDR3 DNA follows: TGTGCCAGCAGCAAGGGGACAGGGGCATACGAGCAGTACTTC. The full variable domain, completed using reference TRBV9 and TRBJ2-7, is DSGVTQTPKHLITATGQRVTLRCSPRSGDLSVYWYQQSLDQGLQFLIQYYNGEERAKGNILERFSAQQFPDLHSELNLSSLELGDSALYFCASSKGTGAYEQYFGPGTRLTVT.

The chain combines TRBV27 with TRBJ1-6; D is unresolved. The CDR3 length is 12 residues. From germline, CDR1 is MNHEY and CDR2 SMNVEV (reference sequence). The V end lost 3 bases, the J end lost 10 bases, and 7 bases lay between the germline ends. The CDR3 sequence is CASSFSESPLHF. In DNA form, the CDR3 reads TGTGCCAGCAGTTTTTCCGAGTCACCCCTCCACTTT.

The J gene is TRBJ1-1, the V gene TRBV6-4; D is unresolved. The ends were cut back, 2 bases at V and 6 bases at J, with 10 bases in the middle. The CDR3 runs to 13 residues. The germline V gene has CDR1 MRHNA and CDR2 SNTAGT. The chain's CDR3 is CASSDEVGAEAFF. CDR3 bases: TGTGCCAGCAGTGACGAAGTCGGGGCTGAAGCTTTCTTT.

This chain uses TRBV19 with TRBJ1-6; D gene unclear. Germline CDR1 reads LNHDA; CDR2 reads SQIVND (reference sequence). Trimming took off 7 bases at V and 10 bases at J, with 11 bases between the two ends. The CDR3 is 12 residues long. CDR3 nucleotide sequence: TGTGCCAGTAAAATCGAGGGATCACCCCTCCACTTT. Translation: CASKIEGSPLHF.

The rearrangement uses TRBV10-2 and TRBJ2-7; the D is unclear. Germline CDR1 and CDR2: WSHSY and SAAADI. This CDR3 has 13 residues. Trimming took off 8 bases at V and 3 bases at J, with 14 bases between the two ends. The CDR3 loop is CASRRADIYEQYF. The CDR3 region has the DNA TGCGCCAGCCGTCGTGCAGACATCTACGAGCAGTACTTC.

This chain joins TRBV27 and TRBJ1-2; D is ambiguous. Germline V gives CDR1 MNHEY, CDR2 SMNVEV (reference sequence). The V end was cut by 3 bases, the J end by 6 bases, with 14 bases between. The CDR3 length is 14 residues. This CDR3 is CASSFSRFIHGYTF. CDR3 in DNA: TGTGCCAGCAGTTTCTCCAGGTTTATCCATGGCTACACCTTC.

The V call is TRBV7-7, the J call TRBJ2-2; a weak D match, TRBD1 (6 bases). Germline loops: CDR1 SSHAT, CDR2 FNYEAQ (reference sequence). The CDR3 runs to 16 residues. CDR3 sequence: CATTMKGDHPTGELFF. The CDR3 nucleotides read TGTGCTACTACAATGAAGGGGGACCATCCGACCGGGGAGCTGTTTTTT.

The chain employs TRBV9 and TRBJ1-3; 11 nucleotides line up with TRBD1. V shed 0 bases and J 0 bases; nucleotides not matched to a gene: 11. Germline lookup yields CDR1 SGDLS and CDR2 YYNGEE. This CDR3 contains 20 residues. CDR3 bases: TGTGCCAGCAGCGTAGCCGGGACAGGGGGTAAACAAATCTCTGGAAACACCATATATTTT. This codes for CASSVAGTGGKQISGNTIYF.

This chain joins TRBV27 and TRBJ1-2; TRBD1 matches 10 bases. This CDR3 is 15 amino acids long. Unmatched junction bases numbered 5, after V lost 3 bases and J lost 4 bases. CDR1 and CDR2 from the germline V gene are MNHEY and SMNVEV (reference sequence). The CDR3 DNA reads TGTGCCAGCAGTTTTAGGGACAGGGGAGGCTATGGCTACACCTTC. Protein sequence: CASSFRDRGGYGYTF.

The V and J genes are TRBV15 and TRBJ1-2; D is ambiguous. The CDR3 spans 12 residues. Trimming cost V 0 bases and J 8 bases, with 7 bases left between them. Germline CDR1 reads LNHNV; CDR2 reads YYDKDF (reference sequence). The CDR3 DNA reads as TGTGCCACCAGCAGAGATCAGGCGGGCTACACCTTC. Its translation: CATSRDQAGYTF.

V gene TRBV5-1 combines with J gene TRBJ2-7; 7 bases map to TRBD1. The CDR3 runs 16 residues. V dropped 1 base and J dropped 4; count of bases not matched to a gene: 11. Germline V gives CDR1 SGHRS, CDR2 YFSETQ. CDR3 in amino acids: CASSLTHGQGVYEQYF. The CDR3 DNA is TGCGCCAGCAGCTTGACTCACGGCCAGGGGGTTTACGAGCAGTACTTC.

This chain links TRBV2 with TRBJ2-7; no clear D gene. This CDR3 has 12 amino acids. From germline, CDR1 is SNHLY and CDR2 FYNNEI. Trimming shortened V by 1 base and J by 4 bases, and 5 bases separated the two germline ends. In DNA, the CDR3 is TGTGCCAGCAGTGAAGGAGGATACGAGCAGTACTTC. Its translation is CASSEGGYEQYF. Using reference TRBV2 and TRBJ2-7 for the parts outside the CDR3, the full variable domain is EPEVTQTPSHQVTQMGQEVILRCVPISNHLYFYWYRQILGQKVEFLVSFYNNEISEKSEIFDDQFSVERPDGSNFTLKIRSTKLEDSAMYFCASSEGGYEQYFGPGTRLTVT.

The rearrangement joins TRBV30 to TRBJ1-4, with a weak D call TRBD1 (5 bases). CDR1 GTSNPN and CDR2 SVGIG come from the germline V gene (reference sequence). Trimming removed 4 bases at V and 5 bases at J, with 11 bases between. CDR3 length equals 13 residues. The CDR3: CAWKRGTNEKLFF. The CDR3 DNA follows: TGTGCCTGGAAGCGGGGCACGAATGAAAAACTGTTTTTT.

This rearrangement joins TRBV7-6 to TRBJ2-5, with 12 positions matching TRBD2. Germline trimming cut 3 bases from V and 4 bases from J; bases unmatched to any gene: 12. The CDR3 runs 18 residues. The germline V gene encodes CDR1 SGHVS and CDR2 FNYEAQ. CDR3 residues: CASSFRLAGAGELETQYF. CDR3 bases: TGTGCCAGCAGCTTCAGACTAGCGGGAGCCGGGGAACTAGAGACCCAGTACTTC.

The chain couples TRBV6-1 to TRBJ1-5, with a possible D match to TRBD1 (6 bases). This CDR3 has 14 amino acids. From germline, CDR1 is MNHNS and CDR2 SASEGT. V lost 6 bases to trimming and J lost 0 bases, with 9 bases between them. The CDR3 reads CASSGGASNQPQHF. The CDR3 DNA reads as TGTGCCAGCAGCGGGGGGGCTAGCAATCAGCCCCAGCATTTT.

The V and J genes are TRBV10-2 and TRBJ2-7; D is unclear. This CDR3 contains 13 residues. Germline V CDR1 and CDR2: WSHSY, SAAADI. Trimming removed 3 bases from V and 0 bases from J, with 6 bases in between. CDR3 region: CASSERHSYEQYF. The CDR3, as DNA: TGCGCCAGCAGTGAAAGACACTCCTACGAGCAGTACTTC.

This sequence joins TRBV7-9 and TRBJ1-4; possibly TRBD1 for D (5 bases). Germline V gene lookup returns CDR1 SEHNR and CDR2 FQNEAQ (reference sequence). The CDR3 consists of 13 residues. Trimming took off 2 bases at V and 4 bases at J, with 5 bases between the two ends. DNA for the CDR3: TGTGCCAGCAGCTTAAGGGGTAATGAAAAACTGTTTTTT. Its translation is CASSLRGNEKLFF.

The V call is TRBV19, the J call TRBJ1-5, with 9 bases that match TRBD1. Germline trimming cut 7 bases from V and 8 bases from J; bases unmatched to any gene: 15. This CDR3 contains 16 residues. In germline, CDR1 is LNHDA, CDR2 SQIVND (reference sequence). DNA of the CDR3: TGTGCCAGTAAAACTCCCGGGACAGGGAATGGGAAGCCCCAGCATTTT. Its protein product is CASKTPGTGNGKPQHF.